The rows below give T cell receptor beta chains drawn from one sample of a study of blood T cell repertoires in COVID-19. Method: immunoSEQ multiplex PCR; TCRdb's copy keeps in-frame clones and lacks some. The table lists about 220,000 clones, more than 65% of them singletons. Source material: peripheral blood. The receptor source for this set is a woman aged 25-40 years who had recovered from COVID-19. Both conserved end residues are part of each CDR3. Fields, in order: D gene, clone size, J gene, V gene, CDR3 protein, CDR3 DNA. D genes are given only for firm matches. Not every row has a clone size; where given, it reads once, few, many or a size class.

D: TRBD2
size: NA
J: TRBJ2-1
V: TRBV19
CDR3: CASSPPTSGGNEQFF
DNA: TGTGCCAGTAGTCCGCCGACTAGCGGGGGGAATGAGCAGTTCTTC

D: TRBD1
size: NA
J: TRBJ1-6
V: TRBV6-1
CDR3: CASSRDSGGESPLHF
DNA: TGTGCCAGCAGTCGGGACAGCGGGGGGGAATCACCCCTCCACTTT

D: NA
size: NA
J: TRBJ2-7
V: TRBV27
CDR3: CASSPRGRSEQYF
DNA: TGTGCCAGCAGTCCCCGGGGGAGGAGCGAGCAGTACTTC

D: TRBD2
size: NA
J: TRBJ2-1
V: TRBV19
CDR3: CASSIPSGNSYNEQFF
DNA: TGTGCCAGTAGTATCCCTAGCGGAAACTCCTACAATGAGCAGTTCTTC

D: NA
size: NA
J: TRBJ1-1
V: TRBV28
CDR3: CASNRAHGGTEAFF
DNA: TGTGCCAGCAATCGGGCCCACGGGGGCACTGAAGCTTTCTTT

D: TRBD2
size: NA
J: TRBJ2-1
V: TRBV28
CDR3: CASKLGGFREQFF
DNA: TGTGCCAGCAAACTGGGAGGGTTCCGTGAGCAGTTCTTC

D: NA
size: many
J: TRBJ1-1
V: TRBV5-1
CDR3: CASSLGTDNTEAFF
DNA: TGCGCCAGCAGCTTGGGGACAGATAACACTGAAGCTTTCTTT

D: TRBD2
size: many
J: TRBJ2-2
V: TRBV15
CDR3: CATSRESAGGPPGELFF
DNA: TGTGCCACCAGCAGAGAATCGGCGGGAGGACCCCCCGGGGAGCTGTTTTTT

D: TRBD2
size: NA
J: TRBJ2-5
V: TRBV28
CDR3: CAIRSGGPETQYF
DNA: TGTGCCATCCGATCGGGAGGGCCTGAGACCCAGTACTTC

D: NA
size: NA
J: TRBJ2-5
V: TRBV5-4
CDR3: CASSVPLALKETQYF
DNA: TGTGCCAGCAGCGTGCCCCTAGCGTTGAAAGAGACCCAGTACTTC

D: NA
size: NA
J: TRBJ2-5
V: TRBV19
CDR3: CASTDSSQTQYF
DNA: TGTGCCAGTACCGACAGTAGCCAGACCCAGTACTTC

D: TRBD1
size: NA
J: TRBJ1-2
V: TRBV27
CDR3: CASSIGQGNYGYTF
DNA: TGTGCCAGCAGTATAGGACAGGGGAACTATGGCTACACCTTC

D: NA
size: once
J: TRBJ2-7
V: TRBV20-1
CDR3: CSASLPGSSYEQYF
DNA: TGCAGTGCTAGTTTACCCGGGAGCTCCTACGAGCAGTACTTC

D: TRBD2
size: NA
J: TRBJ2-2
V: TRBV19
CDR3: CASRWTSSGPGELFF
DNA: TGTGCCAGTAGATGGACTAGCTCAGGACCCGGGGAGCTGTTTTTT

D: TRBD2
size: NA
J: TRBJ2-7
V: TRBV18
CDR3: CASSLAGGLIYEQYF
DNA: TGTGCCAGCTCCCTAGCGGGAGGTCTAATCTACGAGCAGTACTTC

D: TRBD2
size: few
J: TRBJ2-7
V: TRBV5-1
CDR3: CASSFNPGLATYEQYF
DNA: TGCGCCAGCAGCTTCAACCCGGGACTAGCTACCTACGAGCAGTACTTC

D: TRBD1
size: NA
J: TRBJ2-2
V: TRBV28
CDR3: CASSLGTGGNTGELFF
DNA: TGTGCCAGCAGTTTAGGGACAGGGGGCAACACCGGGGAGCTGTTTTTT

D: NA
size: NA
J: TRBJ2-5
V: TRBV30
CDR3: CAWRIAGAETQYF
DNA: TGTGCCTGGAGGATCGCAGGGGCAGAGACCCAGTACTTC

D: TRBD2
size: many
J: TRBJ2-7
V: TRBV5-1
CDR3: CASSLISGGSYEQYF
DNA: TGCGCCAGCAGCTTGATTAGCGGGGGATCCTACGAGCAGTACTTC

D: TRBD1
size: NA
J: TRBJ2-7
V: TRBV19
CDR3: CASSIRGPSGEQYF
DNA: TGTGCCAGTAGTATAAGGGGGCCTTCTGGCGAGCAGTACTTC

D: NA
size: NA
J: TRBJ1-3
V: TRBV19
CDR3: CASRTGRARSGNTIYF
DNA: TGTGCCAGTAGGACAGGCCGGGCCCGCTCTGGAAACACCATATATTTT

D: NA
size: NA
J: TRBJ2-2
V: TRBV5-1
CDR3: CASSPRELGTGELFF
DNA: TGCGCCAGCAGCCCCCGGGAGCTAGGCACCGGGGAGCTGTTTTTT

D: TRBD2
size: NA
J: TRBJ2-5
V: TRBV11-2
CDR3: CASRMTSGGQETQYF
DNA: TGTGCCAGCAGAATGACTAGCGGGGGACAAGAGACCCAGTACTTC

D: NA
size: once
J: TRBJ2-7
V: TRBV5-1
CDR3: CASSLGGQGLTYEQYF
DNA: TGCGCCAGCAGCCTGGGTGGGCAGGGACTCACCTACGAGCAGTACTTC

D: NA
size: NA
J: TRBJ1-6
V: TRBV5-5
CDR3: CASSQINSPLHF
DNA: TGTGCCAGCAGCCAGATAAATTCACCCCTCCACTTT

D: TRBD2
size: NA
J: TRBJ2-1
V: TRBV28
CDR3: CASSQPGLDSDDEQFF
DNA: TGTGCCAGCAGTCAGCCGGGACTAGATAGTGACGATGAGCAGTTCTTC